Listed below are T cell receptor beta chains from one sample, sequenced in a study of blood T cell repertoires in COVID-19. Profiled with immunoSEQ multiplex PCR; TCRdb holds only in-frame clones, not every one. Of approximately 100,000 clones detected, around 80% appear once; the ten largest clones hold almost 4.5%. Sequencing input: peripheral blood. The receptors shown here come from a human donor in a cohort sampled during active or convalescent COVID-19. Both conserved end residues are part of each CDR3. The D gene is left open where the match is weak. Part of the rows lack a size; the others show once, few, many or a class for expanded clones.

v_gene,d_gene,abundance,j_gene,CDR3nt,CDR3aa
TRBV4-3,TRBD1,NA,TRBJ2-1,TGCGCCAGCAGCCAAGATAGTGTGGGGACAGGGGGCAGGAATGAGCAGTTCTTC,CASSQDSVGTGGRNEQFF
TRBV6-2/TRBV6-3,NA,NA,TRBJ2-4,TGTGCCAGCAGTTCGAAACTAGCAGTTTCGGAAAACATTCAGTACTTC,CASSSKLAVSENIQYF
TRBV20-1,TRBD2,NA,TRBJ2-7,TGCAGGGCGGGAGATTGGTACGAGCAGTACTTC,CRAGDWYEQYF
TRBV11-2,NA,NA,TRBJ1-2,TGTGCCAGCAGCCCCTCGGACAGACTCGGTGGCTACACCTTC,CASSPSDRLGGYTF
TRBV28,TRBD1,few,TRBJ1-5,TGTGCCAGCAGTGGACAGGGGGCCGTGAATAGCAATCAGCCCCAGCATTTT,CASSGQGAVNSNQPQHF
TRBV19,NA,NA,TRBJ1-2,TGTGCCAGTAGTATAGGCAGGGGTTCGGGCTATGGCTACACCTTC,CASSIGRGSGYGYTF
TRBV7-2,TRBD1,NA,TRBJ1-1,TGTGCCAGCAGCCCGTGGGACAGGGGGCGTATCACTGAAGCTTTCTTT,CASSPWDRGRITEAFF
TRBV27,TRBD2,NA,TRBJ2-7,TGTGCCAGCATTTCGACTAGCGGGAGAAATTACGAGCAGTACTTC,CASISTSGRNYEQYF
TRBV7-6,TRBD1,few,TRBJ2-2,TGTGCCAGCAGCTTAGCGGGACAGCCAACCGGGGAGCTGTTTTTT,CASSLAGQPTGELFF
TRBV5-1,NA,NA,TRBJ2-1,TGCGCCAGCAGCACCGGGATTTACAATGAGCAGTTCTTC,CASSTGIYNEQFF
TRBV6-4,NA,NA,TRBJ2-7,TGTGCCAGCAGTGTCGACCAGGGGTACGAGCAGTACTTC,CASSVDQGYEQYF
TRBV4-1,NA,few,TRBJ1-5,TGCGCCAGCAGAGCCTCGGGACACTTTGATCAGCCCCAGCATTTT,CASRASGHFDQPQHF
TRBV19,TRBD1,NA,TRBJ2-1,TGTGCCACCTGGACAGGACGGGGTGAGCAGTTCTTC,CATWTGRGEQFF
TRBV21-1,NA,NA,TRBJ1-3,NA,CASSKVVGRGNTIYF
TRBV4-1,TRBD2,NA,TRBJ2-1,TGCGCCAGCAGCCACCGGACTAGCGGGGGCGGTGAGCAGTTCTTC,CASSHRTSGGGEQFF
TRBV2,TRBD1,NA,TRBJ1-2,TGTGCCAGCAGTGCACTACCGGGACAGGGTCCCGGCTACACCTTC,CASSALPGQGPGYTF
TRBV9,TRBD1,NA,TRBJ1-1,TGTGCCAGCAGCGCTCGACAGGGAAGTACTGAAGCTTTCTTT,CASSARQGSTEAFF
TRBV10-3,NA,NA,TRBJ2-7,TGTGCCATCAGTCTTCATCCGGGACTCAAAGTCTCCTACGAGCAGTACTTC,CAISLHPGLKVSYEQYF
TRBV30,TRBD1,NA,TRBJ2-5,TGTGCTCTACTACCTCGGGGACAGGGAGGCTTAGAGACCCAGTACTTC,CALLPRGQGGLETQYF
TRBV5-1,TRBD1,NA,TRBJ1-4,TGCGCCAGCAGCTTGGGAGGGACAGGGGCAAAACTGTTTTTT,CASSLGGTGAKLFF
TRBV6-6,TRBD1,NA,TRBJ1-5,TGTGCCAGCAGCCGGGACAGGGACAATCAGCCCCAGCATTTT,CASSRDRDNQPQHF
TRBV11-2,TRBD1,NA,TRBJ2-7,TGTGCCAGCAGCTGGGGACAGGGGGGCGAGCAGTACTTC,CASSWGQGGEQYF
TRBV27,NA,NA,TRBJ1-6,TGTGCCAGCGGCCCTACACGGAGCTCCTATAATTCACCCCTCCACTTT,CASGPTRSSYNSPLHF
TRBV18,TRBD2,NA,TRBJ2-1,TGTGCCAGCTCACCAGTCCAGGGACTACCCAATGAGCAGTTCTTC,CASSPVQGLPNEQFF
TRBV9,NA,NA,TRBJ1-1,TGTGCCAGCAGCTCCCGTCAGGGGCGGGGGTTGGACACTGAAGCTTTCTTT,CASSSRQGRGLDTEAFF
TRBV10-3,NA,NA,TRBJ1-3,TGTGCCATCAGTGAGCCTCTAGGCGGGTTAGCGGGAAACACCATATATTTT,CAISEPLGGLAGNTIYF
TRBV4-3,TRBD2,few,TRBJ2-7,TGCGCCAGCAGCCAAGATTCCTCTAGCGGGGGGTCCTACGAGCAGTACTTC,CASSQDSSSGGSYEQYF
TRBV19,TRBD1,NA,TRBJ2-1,TGTGCCAGTAGCCGTCCCGGGACAGTCTCCTACAATGAGCAGTTCTTC,CASSRPGTVSYNEQFF
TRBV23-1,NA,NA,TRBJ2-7,TGCGCCAGCAGTCACCGTAGACAGGTAAATCCCTACGAGCAGTACTTC,CASSHRRQVNPYEQYF
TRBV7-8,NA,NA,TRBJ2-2,TGTGCCAGCAGCTTAAACAGGGAAAACACCGGGGAGCTGTTTTTT,CASSLNRENTGELFF